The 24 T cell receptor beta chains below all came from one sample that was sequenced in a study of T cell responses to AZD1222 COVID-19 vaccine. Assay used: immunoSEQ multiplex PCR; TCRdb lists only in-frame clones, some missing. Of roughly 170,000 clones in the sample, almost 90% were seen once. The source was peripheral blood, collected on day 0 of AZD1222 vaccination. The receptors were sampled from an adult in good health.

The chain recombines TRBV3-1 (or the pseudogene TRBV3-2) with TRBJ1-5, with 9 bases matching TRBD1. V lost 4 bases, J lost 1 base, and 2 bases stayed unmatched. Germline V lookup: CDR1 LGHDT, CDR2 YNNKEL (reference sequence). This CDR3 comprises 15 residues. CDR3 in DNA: TGTGCCAGCAGCCCGGGACAGGGAAGCAATCAGCCCCAGCATTTT. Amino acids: CASSPGQGSNQPQHF.

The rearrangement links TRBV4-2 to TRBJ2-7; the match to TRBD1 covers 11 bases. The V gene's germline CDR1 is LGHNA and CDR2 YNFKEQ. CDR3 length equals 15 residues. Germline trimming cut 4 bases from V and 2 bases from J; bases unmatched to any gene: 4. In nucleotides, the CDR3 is TGTGCCAGCAGCCTCGGGACAGGGGGAACCTACGAGCAGTACTTC. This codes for CASSLGTGGTYEQYF.

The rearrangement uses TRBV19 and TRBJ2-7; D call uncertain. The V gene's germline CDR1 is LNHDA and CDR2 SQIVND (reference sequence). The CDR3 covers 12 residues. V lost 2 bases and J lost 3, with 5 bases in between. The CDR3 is CASSINHYEQYF. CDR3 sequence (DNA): TGTGCCAGTAGTATAAACCACTACGAGCAGTACTTC. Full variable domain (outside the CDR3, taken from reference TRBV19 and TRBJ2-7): DGGITQSPKYLFRKEGQNVTLSCEQNLNHDAMYWYRQDPGQGLRLIYYSQIVNDFQKGDIAEGYSVSREKKESFPLTVTSAQKNPTAFYLCASSINHYEQYFGPGTRLTVT.

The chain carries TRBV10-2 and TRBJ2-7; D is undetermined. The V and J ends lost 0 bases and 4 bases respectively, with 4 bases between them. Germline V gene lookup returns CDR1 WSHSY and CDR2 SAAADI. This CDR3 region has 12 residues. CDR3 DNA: TGCGCCAGCAGTGAGTCGTCTTACGAGCAGTACTTC. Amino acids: CASSESSYEQYF.

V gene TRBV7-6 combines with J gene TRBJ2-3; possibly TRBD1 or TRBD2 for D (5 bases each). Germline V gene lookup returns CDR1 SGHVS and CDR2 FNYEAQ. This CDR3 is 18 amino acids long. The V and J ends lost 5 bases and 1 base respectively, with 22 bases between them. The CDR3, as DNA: TGTGCCAGCAGCGCAGGTCCGTCCGGGACCGCCGGCACAGATACGCAGTATTTT. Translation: CASSAGPSGTAGTDTQYF.

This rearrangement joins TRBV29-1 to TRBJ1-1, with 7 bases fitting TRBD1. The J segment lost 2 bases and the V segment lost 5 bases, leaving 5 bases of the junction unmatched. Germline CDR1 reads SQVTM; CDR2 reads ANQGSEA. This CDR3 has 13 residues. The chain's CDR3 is CSVRDRLNTEAFF. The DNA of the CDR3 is TGCAGCGTTCGGGACAGACTCAACACTGAAGCTTTCTTT.

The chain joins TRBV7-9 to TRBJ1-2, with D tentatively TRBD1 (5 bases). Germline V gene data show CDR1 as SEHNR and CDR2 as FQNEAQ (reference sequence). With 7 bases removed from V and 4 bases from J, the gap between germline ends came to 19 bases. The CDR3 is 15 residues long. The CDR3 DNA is TGTGCCAGCAACTCAAATACGGGGCGAAGCTATGGCTACACCTTC. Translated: CASNSNTGRSYGYTF.

DNA of the CDR3: TGTGCCAGCAGCATCGATCGGACAGTCTCTTTCGGCTACACCTTC. This codes for CASSIDRTVSFGYTF. The J gene is TRBJ1-2, the V gene TRBV9; D is possibly TRBD1 (6 bases). The CDR3 has 15 residues. In germline, CDR1 is SGDLS, CDR2 YYNGEE. V shed 4 bases and J shed 8 bases, with 21 bases lying between them.

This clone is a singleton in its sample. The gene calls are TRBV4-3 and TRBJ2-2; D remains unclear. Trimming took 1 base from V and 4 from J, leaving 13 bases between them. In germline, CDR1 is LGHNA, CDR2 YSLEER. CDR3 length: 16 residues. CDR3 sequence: CASSQGSGVGTGELFF. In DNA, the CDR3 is TGCGCCAGCAGCCAAGGTTCGGGTGTAGGCACCGGGGAGCTGTTTTTT.

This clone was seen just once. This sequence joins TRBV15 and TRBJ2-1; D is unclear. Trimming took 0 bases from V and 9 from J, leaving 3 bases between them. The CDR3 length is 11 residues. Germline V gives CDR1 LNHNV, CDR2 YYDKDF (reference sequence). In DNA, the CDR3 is TGTGCCACCAGCAGAGAGGGTGAGCAGTTCTTC. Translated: CATSREGEQFF.

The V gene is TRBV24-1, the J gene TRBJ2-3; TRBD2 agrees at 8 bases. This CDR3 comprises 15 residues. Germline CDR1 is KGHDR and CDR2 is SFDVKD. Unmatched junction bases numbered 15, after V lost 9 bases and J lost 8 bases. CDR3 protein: CATEGGGTFRSTQYF. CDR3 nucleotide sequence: TGTGCCACCGAGGGCGGGGGGACTTTCAGGTCTACGCAGTATTTT.

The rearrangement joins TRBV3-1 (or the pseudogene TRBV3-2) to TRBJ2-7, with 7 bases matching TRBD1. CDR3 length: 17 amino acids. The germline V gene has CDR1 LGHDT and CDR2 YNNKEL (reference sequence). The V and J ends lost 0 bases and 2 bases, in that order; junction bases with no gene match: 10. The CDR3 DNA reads TGTGCCAGCAGCCAAGAGCGAAACAGGGGCGTAACCTACGAGCAGTACTTC. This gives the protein CASSQERNRGVTYEQYF.

The CDR3 DNA reads as TGTGCCAGCAGCCCTCTGGGGGCTAGCGGGAGTCGGGGCGAGCAGTACTTC. This encodes CASSPLGASGSRGEQYF. The chain carries TRBV4-2 and TRBJ2-7; TRBD2 agrees at 10 bases. The germline V gene encodes CDR1 LGHNA and CDR2 YNFKEQ. J lost 6 bases, V lost 4 bases, and 15 bases had no gene match. The CDR3 spans 17 residues.

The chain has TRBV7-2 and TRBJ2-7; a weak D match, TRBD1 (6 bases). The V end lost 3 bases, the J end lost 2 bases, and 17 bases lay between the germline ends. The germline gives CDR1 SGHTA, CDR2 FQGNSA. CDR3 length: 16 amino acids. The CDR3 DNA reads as TGTGCCAGCAGCTTCACAACCCAGGGGTTCACCTACGAGCAGTACTTC. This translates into CASSFTTQGFTYEQYF. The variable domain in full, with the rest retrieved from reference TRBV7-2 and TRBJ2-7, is GAGVSQSPSNKVTEKGKDVELRCDPISGHTALYWYRQSLGQGLEFLIYFQGNSAPDKSGLPSDRFSAERTGGSVSTLTIQRTQQEDSAVYLCASSFTTQGFTYEQYFGPGTRLTVT.

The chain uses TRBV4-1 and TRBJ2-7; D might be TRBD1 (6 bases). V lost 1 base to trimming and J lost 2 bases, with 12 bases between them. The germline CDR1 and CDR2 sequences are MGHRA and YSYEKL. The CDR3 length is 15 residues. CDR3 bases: TGCGCCAGCAGCCAAGTAGGGGACACCGCCTACGAGCAGTACTTC. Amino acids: CASSQVGDTAYEQYF.

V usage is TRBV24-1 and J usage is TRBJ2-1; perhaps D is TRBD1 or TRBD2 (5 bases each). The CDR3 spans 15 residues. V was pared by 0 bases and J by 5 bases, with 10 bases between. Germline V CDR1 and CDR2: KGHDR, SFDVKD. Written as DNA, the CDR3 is TGTGCCACCAGTGATTTGCCGGGGCTCCACAATGAGCAGTTCTTC. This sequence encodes CATSDLPGLHNEQFF.

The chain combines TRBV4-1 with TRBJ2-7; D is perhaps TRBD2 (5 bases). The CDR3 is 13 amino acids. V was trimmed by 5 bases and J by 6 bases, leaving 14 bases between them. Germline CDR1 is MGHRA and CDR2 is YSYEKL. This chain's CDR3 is CASSSGKRSEQYF. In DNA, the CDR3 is TGCGCCAGCAGCTCCGGGAAGCGGTCCGAGCAGTACTTC.

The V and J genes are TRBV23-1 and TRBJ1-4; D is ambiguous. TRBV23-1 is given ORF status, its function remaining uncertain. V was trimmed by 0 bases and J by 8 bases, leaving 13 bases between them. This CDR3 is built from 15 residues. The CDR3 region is CASSQSQPCWEKLFF. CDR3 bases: TGCGCCAGCAGTCAATCCCAGCCGTGTTGGGAAAAACTGTTTTTT.

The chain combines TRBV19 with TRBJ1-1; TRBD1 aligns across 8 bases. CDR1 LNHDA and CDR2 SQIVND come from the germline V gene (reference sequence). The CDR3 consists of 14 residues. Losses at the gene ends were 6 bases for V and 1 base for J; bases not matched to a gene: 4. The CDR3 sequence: CASSPGGPNTEAFF. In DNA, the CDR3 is TGTGCCAGTAGCCCAGGGGGCCCGAACACTGAAGCTTTCTTT.

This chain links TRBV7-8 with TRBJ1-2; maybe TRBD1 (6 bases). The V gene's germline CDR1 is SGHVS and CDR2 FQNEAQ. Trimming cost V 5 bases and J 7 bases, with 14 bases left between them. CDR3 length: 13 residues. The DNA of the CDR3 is TGTGCCAGCAGCACCGGACAGCTAACTGGCTACACCTTC. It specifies CASSTGQLTGYTF.

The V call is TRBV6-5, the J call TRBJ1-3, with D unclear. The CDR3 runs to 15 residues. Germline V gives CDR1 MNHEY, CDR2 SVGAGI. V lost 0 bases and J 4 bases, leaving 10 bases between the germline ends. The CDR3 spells CASSYSNVLGNTIYF. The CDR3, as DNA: TGTGCCAGCAGTTACTCGAACGTGTTGGGAAACACCATATATTTT.

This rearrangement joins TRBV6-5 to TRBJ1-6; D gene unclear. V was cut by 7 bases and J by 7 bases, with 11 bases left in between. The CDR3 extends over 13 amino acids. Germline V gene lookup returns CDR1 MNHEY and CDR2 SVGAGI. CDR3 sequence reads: CASKPALNSPLHF. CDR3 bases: TGTGCCAGCAAGCCTGCCCTCAATTCACCCCTCCACTTT.

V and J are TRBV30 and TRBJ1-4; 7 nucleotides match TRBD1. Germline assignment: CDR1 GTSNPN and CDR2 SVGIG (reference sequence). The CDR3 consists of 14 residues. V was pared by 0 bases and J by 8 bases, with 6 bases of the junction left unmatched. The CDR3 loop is CAWSVSGGGEKLFF. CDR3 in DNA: TGTGCCTGGAGTGTATCAGGGGGTGGGGAAAAACTGTTTTTT.

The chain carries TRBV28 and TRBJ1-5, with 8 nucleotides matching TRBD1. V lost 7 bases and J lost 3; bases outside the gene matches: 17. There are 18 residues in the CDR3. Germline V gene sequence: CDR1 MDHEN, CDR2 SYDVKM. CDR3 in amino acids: CASNSEAGGMPHNQPQHF. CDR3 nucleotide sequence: TGTGCCAGCAACTCTGAGGCAGGGGGCATGCCCCACAATCAGCCCCAGCATTTT. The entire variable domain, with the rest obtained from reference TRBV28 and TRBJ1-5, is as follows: DVKVTQSSRYLVKRTGEKVFLECVQDMDHENMFWYRQDPGLGLRLIYFSYDVKMKEKGDIPEGYSVSREKKERFSLILESASTNQTSMYLCASNSEAGGMPHNQPQHFGDGTRLSIL.